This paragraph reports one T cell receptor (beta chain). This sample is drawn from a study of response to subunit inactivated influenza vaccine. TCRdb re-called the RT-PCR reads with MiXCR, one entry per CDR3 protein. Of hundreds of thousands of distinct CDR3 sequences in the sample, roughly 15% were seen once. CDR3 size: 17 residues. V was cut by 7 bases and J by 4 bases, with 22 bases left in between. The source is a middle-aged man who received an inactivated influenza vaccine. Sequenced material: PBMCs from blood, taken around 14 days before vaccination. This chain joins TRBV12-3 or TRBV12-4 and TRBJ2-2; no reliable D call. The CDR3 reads CASTFSLELGPTGELFF. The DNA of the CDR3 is TGTGCCAGCACTTTTAGTTTGGAGTTGGGTCCCACCGGGGAGCTGTTTTTT.